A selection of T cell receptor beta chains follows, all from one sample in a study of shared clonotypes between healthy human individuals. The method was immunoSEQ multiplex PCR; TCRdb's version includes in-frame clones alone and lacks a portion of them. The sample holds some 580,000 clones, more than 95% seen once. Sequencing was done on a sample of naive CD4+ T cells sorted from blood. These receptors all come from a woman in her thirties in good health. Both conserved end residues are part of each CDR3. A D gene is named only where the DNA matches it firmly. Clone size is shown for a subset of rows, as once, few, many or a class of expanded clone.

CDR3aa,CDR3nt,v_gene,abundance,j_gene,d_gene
CASSLVSDEQYF,TGTGCCAGCAGCTTGGTCTCCGACGAGCAGTACTTC,TRBV7-9,NA,TRBJ2-7,NA
CASSRDLFSGNTIYF,TGTGCCAGCAGTAGGGACTTATTCTCTGGAAACACCATATATTTT,TRBV28,NA,TRBJ1-3,NA
CASSPRGITGNTIYF,TGTGCCAGCAGCCCCAGGGGAATAACTGGAAACACCATATATTTT,TRBV7-2,NA,TRBJ1-3,NA
CASKIGDNEQFF,TGTGCCAGCAAGATAGGGGACAATGAGCAGTTCTTC,TRBV2,NA,TRBJ2-1,NA
CASLPTGNTGELFF,TGTGCCAGCCTCCCAACTGGAAACACCGGGGAGCTGTTTTTT,TRBV6-6,NA,TRBJ2-2,NA
CASSLYLDRVVPTREQYF,TGTGCCAGCAGTTTATATCTGGACAGGGTAGTCCCTACCCGCGAGCAGTACTTC,TRBV27,NA,TRBJ2-7,TRBD1
CASSVWDVPLRQYF,TGTGCCAGCAGCGTATGGGACGTTCCTTTACGGCAGTACTTC,TRBV9,NA,TRBJ2-7,NA
CASSVGTEINEQFF,TGTGCCAGCAGTGTCGGGACAGAAATCAATGAGCAGTTCTTC,TRBV6-1,NA,TRBJ2-1,TRBD1
CASRSGDGGTDTQYF,TGTGCCAGCAGGTCTGGGGACGGGGGCACAGATACGCAGTATTTT,TRBV6-1,NA,TRBJ2-3,NA
CASSLELRSSYNSPLHF,TGCGCCAGCAGCTTGGAGCTCCGAAGCTCCTATAATTCACCCCTCCACTTT,TRBV5-1,NA,TRBJ1-6,NA
CSARASNEQYF,TGCAGTGCTAGAGCCAGCAACGAGCAGTACTTC,TRBV20-1,once,TRBJ2-7,NA
CASSGASGRRAGELFF,TGTGCCAGCAGTGGGGCTAGCGGGAGGAGGGCCGGGGAGCTGTTTTTT,TRBV11-2,NA,TRBJ2-2,TRBD2
CASSTREPDSGANVLTF,TGCGCCAGCAGCACCCGGGAGCCAGACTCTGGGGCCAACGTCCTGACTTTC,TRBV5-1,NA,TRBJ2-6,NA
CASSVSWTSGDHNEQFF,TGTGCCAGCAGCGTATCCTGGACTAGCGGGGATCACAATGAGCAGTTCTTC,TRBV9,NA,TRBJ2-1,TRBD2
CASSLGQGVIFGYTF,TGTGCCAGCAGTTTGGGGCAGGGGGTAATCTTTGGCTACACCTTC,TRBV28,NA,TRBJ1-2,TRBD1
CASSLLQDISTIYF,TGTGCCAGCAGCTTGTTACAGGACATTAGCACCATATATTTT,TRBV5-6,NA,TRBJ1-3,NA
CASSLSSYNEQFF,TGTGCCAGCAGCCTTAGCTCCTACAATGAGCAGTTCTTC,TRBV27,NA,TRBJ2-1,NA
CASSLGAAGTFQETQYF,TGTGCCAGCAGCTTAGGGGCAGCGGGAACCTTCCAAGAGACCCAGTACTTC,TRBV13,NA,TRBJ2-5,TRBD2
CASSLIAGGLVGELFF,TGTGCCAGCAGCTTGATAGCGGGAGGGCTCGTCGGGGAGCTGTTTTTT,TRBV7-9,NA,TRBJ2-2,TRBD2
CASSLSKRPEAFF,TGTGCCAGCAGCTTAAGTAAACGGCCTGAAGCTTTCTTT,TRBV7-9,NA,TRBJ1-1,NA
CASSLEGDTEAFF,TGTGCCAGCAGCTTAGAAGGGGACACTGAAGCTTTCTTT,TRBV11-2,NA,TRBJ1-1,NA
CASSIPETLDEKLFF,TGTGCCAGCAGCATACCGGAGACACTGGATGAAAAACTGTTTTTT,TRBV2,NA,TRBJ1-4,NA
CASSFDSVYGYTF,TGCGCCAGCAGCTTCGACAGTGTCTATGGCTACACCTTC,TRBV5-1,NA,TRBJ1-2,NA
CSAAPSGSMDTQYF,TGCAGCGCCGCTCCTAGCGGGAGTATGGATACGCAGTATTTT,TRBV29-1,NA,TRBJ2-3,TRBD2
CASRRQAGLTDTQYF,TGTGCCAGCAGACGGCAAGCGGGCCTCACAGATACGCAGTATTTT,TRBV27,NA,TRBJ2-3,NA
CASSLGYTGRPNSPLHF,TGTGCCAGCAGCTTAGGGTATACAGGGAGGCCGAATTCACCCCTCCACTTT,TRBV7-9,NA,TRBJ1-6,NA
CASSQVVVASGRAYNEQFF,TGCGCCAGCAGCCAAGTGGTAGTGGCTAGCGGGAGGGCCTACAATGAGCAGTTCTTC,TRBV4-1,NA,TRBJ2-1,TRBD2
CASSPGPAGKAFF,TGCGCCAGCAGCCCAGGACCGGCAGGGAAAGCTTTCTTT,TRBV5-1,NA,TRBJ1-1,NA
CASSLGGSSARANEQFF,TGTGCCAGCAGCTTAGGGGGGTCGTCGGCCCGTGCGAATGAGCAGTTCTTC,TRBV11-3,once,TRBJ2-1,NA
CASSFFGRSDTQYF,TGTGCCAGCAGTTTTTTCGGGAGGTCAGATACGCAGTATTTT,TRBV27,once,TRBJ2-3,TRBD2
CASSFQGYYGYTF,TGTGCCAGCAGCTTCCAGGGATACTATGGCTACACCTTC,TRBV27,NA,TRBJ1-2,NA
CASSPSRTVYEQYF,TGTGCCAGCAGCCCCTCCCGGACAGTCTACGAGCAGTACTTC,TRBV5-6,NA,TRBJ2-7,NA
CASSLQGSYEQYF,TGTGCCAGCAGCTTACAGGGGTCCTACGAGCAGTACTTC,TRBV5-4,NA,TRBJ2-7,TRBD1
CASSPIGGTGNYGYTF,TGTGCCAGCAGCCCCATTGGGGGGACAGGGAACTATGGCTACACCTTC,TRBV7-9,once,TRBJ1-2,TRBD1
CASSLGTGIRELFF,TGTGCCAGCAGCTTAGGGACAGGGATCCGGGAGCTGTTTTTT,TRBV7-3,NA,TRBJ2-2,TRBD1
CASSLETARTDTQYF,TGCGCCAGCAGCTTGGAAACCGCCCGCACAGATACGCAGTATTTT,TRBV5-1,NA,TRBJ2-3,NA
CASSLDRGEQYF,TGTGCCAGCAGTCTAGACAGAGGAGAGCAGTACTTC,TRBV28,NA,TRBJ2-7,NA
CASSLFDLGSYEQYF,TGCGCCAGCAGCTTGTTCGACTTAGGGTCCTACGAGCAGTACTTC,TRBV5-1,NA,TRBJ2-7,NA
CASSPSLGVNYGYTF,TGTGCCAGCAGCCCTTCGTTGGGAGTCAACTATGGCTACACCTTC,TRBV28,NA,TRBJ1-2,NA
CASSLSPPGLALDTQYF,TGCGCCAGCAGCTTGTCCCCTCCGGGACTAGCATTGGATACGCAGTATTTT,TRBV5-1,NA,TRBJ2-3,TRBD2
CASTLKDSSSYNEQFF,TGTGCCAGCACCTTAAAGGACAGTAGCTCCTACAATGAGCAGTTCTTC,TRBV21-1,NA,TRBJ2-1,NA
CASSHYSGRASDTQYF,TGCGCCAGCAGCCATTATAGCGGGAGGGCCTCAGATACGCAGTATTTT,TRBV4-1,NA,TRBJ2-3,TRBD2
CASSSGQGVPHRETQYF,TGCGCCAGCAGCTCGGGACAGGGGGTACCCCACAGAGAGACCCAGTACTTC,TRBV5-1,NA,TRBJ2-5,TRBD1
CASSTGQGNGYTF,TGTGCCAGCAGCACCGGACAGGGGAATGGCTACACCTTC,TRBV7-9,NA,TRBJ1-2,TRBD1
CASSSYAGRSYTF,TGTGCCAGCAGTTCCTACGCGGGGAGGAGCTACACCTTC,TRBV28,NA,TRBJ1-2,NA
CASSLAGAGYGYTF,TGTGCCAGCAGCTTAGCCGGGGCTGGCTATGGCTACACCTTC,TRBV7-2,NA,TRBJ1-2,NA
CASSLDWGPISGNTIYF,TGTGCCAGCAGCTTAGACTGGGGGCCCATCTCTGGAAACACCATATATTTT,TRBV5-6,once,TRBJ1-3,NA
CASSHQGQGLTNTEAFF,TGCGCCAGCAGCCACCAGGGACAGGGGTTGACGAACACTGAAGCTTTCTTT,TRBV4-1,NA,TRBJ1-1,TRBD1
CASSEGGVYGANVLTF,TGTGCCAGCAGCGAGGGTGGCGTTTACGGGGCCAACGTCCTGACTTTC,TRBV9,NA,TRBJ2-6,NA